Below, one T cell receptor (beta chain) is given with its context. The data originate from a study of blood T cell repertoires in COVID-19. Study members were between about 18 and 89 years old and lived in 24 US regions. Here immunoSEQ multiplex PCR was the method, and the copy in TCRdb shows in-frame clones only, minus some. The sample yields fewer than 300,000 clones, approximately 85% seen once. V shed 4 bases, J shed 8 bases, and the junction held 7 bases outside the gene matches. Germline V gene sequence: CDR1 SGHRS, CDR2 YFSETQ. This CDR3 is 14 amino acids long. V is TRBV5-1 and J is TRBJ1-4, with 8 bases fitting TRBD1. Specimen: PBMCs or T cells enriched from blood (not recorded which). The receptor comes from a woman aged 25-40 years who had recovered from COVID-19. CDR3 sequence reads: CASSADRGGEKLFF. The CDR3 coding sequence is TGCGCCAGCAGCGCCGACAGGGGTGGAGAAAAACTGTTTTTT.